These 19 T cell receptor beta chains were sequenced from one sample in a study of cytomegalovirus exposure and HLA in healthy donors (dated by TCRdb to between 2016 and 2019). Receptor libraries were prepared by the immunoSEQ multiplex PCR assay. A mixture of 60 forward primers for TCR Vbeta segments and 13 reverse primers for TCR Jbeta segments was used in the multiplex PCR. TCRdb's version of the immuneACCESS table is confined to in-frame rearrangements and falls short of the full clone set. An unresolved V gene accounts for under half of the shortfall where checked; the remainder is of unknown origin. For this sample the table gives about 100,000 clones, of which under 80% were detected only once. The ten top clones hold roughly 6.9% of the sample. Sample: PBMCs. These receptors were taken from a middle-aged man in good health and CMV-seropositive.

The chain uses TRBV2 and TRBJ2-1; 9 bases match TRBD2. Germline assignment: CDR1 SNHLY and CDR2 FYNNEI. V trimming: 3 bases; J trimming: 7 bases; junction bases outside the gene matches: 4. The CDR3 totals 14 residues. This CDR3 is CASSDSGSMNEQFF. CDR3 DNA sequence: TGTGCCAGCAGTGATAGCGGGAGTATGAATGAGCAGTTCTTC.

This chain connects TRBV5-6 to TRBJ1-1, with 7 bases aligning to TRBD1. Germline CDR1 reads SGHDT; CDR2 reads YYEEEE. The V gene end was trimmed by 4 bases and the J gene end by 4 bases; junction bases not matched to a gene: 10. The CDR3 is 15 amino acids. The CDR3 nucleotides are TGTGCCAGCAGCCCGGGGACAGCCAAACTCACTGAAGCTTTCTTT. Amino acid sequence: CASSPGTAKLTEAFF.

The rearrangement uses TRBV5-1 and TRBJ2-5; TRBD1 agrees at 12 bases. V lost 5 bases to trimming and J lost 5 bases; unmatched junction nucleotides: 10. The CDR3 runs 16 residues. CDR1 and CDR2 from the germline V gene are SGHRS and YFSETQ. The CDR3 bases are TGCGCCAGCAGAAAAGACGGGACAGGGGGCGGGGAGACCCAGTACTTC. It translates to CASRKDGTGGGETQYF.

The chain is built from TRBV18 and TRBJ2-7, with TRBD1 matching 7 bases. The CDR3 extends over 14 amino acids. V lost 4 bases, J lost 3 bases, and 6 bases stayed unmatched. Germline loops: CDR1 KGHSH, CDR2 LQKENI. CDR3 sequence: CASSRDRKGYEQYF. The CDR3 nucleotides are TGTGCCAGCTCACGGGACAGAAAAGGCTACGAGCAGTACTTC.

This rearrangement joins TRBV7-2 to TRBJ2-7; 12 nucleotides agree with TRBD1. V lost 6 bases and J lost 5; bases outside the gene matches: 5. Germline-derived CDR1 and CDR2 are SGHTA and FQGNSA. The CDR3 runs 14 residues. CDR3 sequence: CASRRDRGRDEQYF. CDR3 sequence (DNA): TGTGCCAGCAGGCGGGACAGGGGGCGGGACGAGCAGTACTTC.

The V and J genes are TRBV21-1 and TRBJ1-5; TRBD1, the table's D call, was not compared with the DNA. TRBV21-1 is recorded as a pseudogene. This CDR3 spans 20 amino acids. CDR3 loop: CASTPPPTGDKPRSNQPQHF. The CDR3 DNA is TGTGCCAGCACCCCTCCACCGACAGGGGACAAACCCCGTAGCAATCAGCCCCAGCATTTT.

The chain combines TRBV4-3 with TRBJ2-3; 7 bases are a match to TRBD2. Germline CDR1 LGHNA, CDR2 YSLEER. J was trimmed by 0 bases and V by 4 bases; bases with no gene match: 7. The CDR3 length is 16 residues. The CDR3 protein is CASSLRGGTSTDTQYF. The CDR3 bases are TGCGCCAGCAGCCTAAGGGGAGGGACTAGCACAGATACGCAGTATTTT.

This sequence joins TRBV5-5 and TRBJ2-1; 9 bases align to TRBD1. Germline values: CDR1 SGHKS, CDR2 YYEKEE (reference sequence). The V gene end was trimmed by 3 bases and the J gene end by 3 bases; junction bases not matched to a gene: 4. This CDR3 has 15 residues. CDR3 sequence: CASSSGQGSYNEQFF. The CDR3, as DNA: TGTGCCAGCAGCTCCGGACAGGGGAGCTACAATGAGCAGTTCTTC.

V usage is TRBV18 and J usage is TRBJ2-5; D possibly corresponds to TRBD1 (6 bases). V lost 3 bases to trimming and J lost 0 bases, with 11 bases between them. The CDR3 extends over 15 amino acids. CDR1 is KGHSH and CDR2 is LQKENI in the germline V gene. The CDR3: CASSPGTSYQETQYF. CDR3 nucleotide sequence: TGTGCCAGCTCACCTGGGACATCGTACCAAGAGACCCAGTACTTC.

The rearrangement joins TRBV4-2 to TRBJ2-7; weak D call: TRBD1 (5 bases). Germline values: CDR1 LGHNA, CDR2 YNFKEQ. V was trimmed by 0 bases and J by 3 bases, leaving 12 bases between them. The CDR3 totals 15 residues. The CDR3 loop reads CASSQEPGQNYEQYF. In DNA form, the CDR3 reads TGTGCCAGCAGCCAAGAACCAGGGCAAAACTACGAGCAGTACTTC.

The J gene is TRBJ1-5, the V gene TRBV18, with a tentative D call TRBD1 (5 bases). Germline lookup yields CDR1 KGHSH and CDR2 LQKENI. Deletions cut 1 base from V and 4 bases from J, with 11 bases between. The CDR3 covers 15 residues. The CDR3 sequence: CASSPQDSPNQPQHF. CDR3 DNA: TGTGCCAGCTCACCACAAGACAGCCCGAATCAGCCCCAGCATTTT.

V is TRBV7-9 and J is TRBJ2-3; 10 bases align to TRBD1. The trim removed 2 bases at V and 1 base at J, leaving 6 bases unmatched. Germline V gives CDR1 SEHNR, CDR2 FQNEAQ (reference sequence). This CDR3 has 17 residues. In nucleotides, the CDR3 is TGTGCCAGCAGCTTATCCCTAGGACAGGGGGGCACAGATACGCAGTATTTT. It specifies CASSLSLGQGGTDTQYF.

The chain couples TRBV6-6 to TRBJ2-1; D remains unclear. The germline V and J ends were trimmed by 5 bases and 10 bases, with 24 bases remaining between them. The CDR3 totals 16 residues. Germline V lookup: CDR1 MNHNY, CDR2 SVGAGI (reference sequence). CDR3 coding DNA: TGTGCCAGCAGTCGAAACTCAGGCAGGATAGGAAAGGAGCAGTTCTTC. Translation: CASSRNSGRIGKEQFF.

The chain couples TRBV6-1 to TRBJ1-5, with 8 nucleotides matching TRBD1. The CDR3 has 15 amino acids. CDR1 and CDR2 from the germline V gene are MNHNS and SASEGT. With V trimmed by 8 bases and J by 1 base, 7 bases remained unmatched. DNA for the CDR3: TGTGCCAGCGGGGGCCACAGGGGGAGCAATCAGCCCCAGCATTTT. Translation gives CASGGHRGSNQPQHF.

The chain couples TRBV28 to TRBJ2-4, with 10 bases matching TRBD1. CDR3 size: 14 residues. With 6 bases clipped from V and 7 bases from J, the junction kept 6 bases outside the gene matches. The germline gives CDR1 MDHEN, CDR2 SYDVKM. This CDR3 reads CASSLTGGGNIQYF. The CDR3, as DNA: TGTGCCAGCAGCCTGACAGGGGGCGGGAACATTCAGTACTTC.

V usage is TRBV2 and J usage is TRBJ2-7; 7 nucleotides line up with TRBD2. J lost 6 bases, V lost 9 bases, and 14 bases had no gene match. There are 14 residues in the CDR3. From germline, CDR1 is SNHLY and CDR2 FYNNEI. CDR3 amino acids: CARGGLAGSGEQYF. The CDR3 DNA sequence: TGTGCCAGGGGCGGATTAGCGGGTTCTGGCGAGCAGTACTTC.

The chain uses TRBV29-1 and TRBJ2-7; weak D call: TRBD1 (5 bases). The V gene lost 2 bases and the J gene lost 0 bases, with 8 bases spanning the gap. This CDR3 spans 13 amino acids. From germline, CDR1 is SQVTM and CDR2 ANQGSEA. CDR3 residues: CSVEQGGSYEQYF. CDR3 bases: TGCAGCGTTGAACAGGGCGGCTCCTACGAGCAGTACTTC.

This chain uses TRBV10-3 with TRBJ2-3, with 9 nucleotides matching TRBD2. The CDR3 has 14 amino acids. Germline values: CDR1 ENHRY, CDR2 SYGVKD. Trimming took 7 bases from V and 1 from J; bases not matched to a gene: 3. The DNA for the CDR3 is TGTGCCATCACGGGCGGGGGGGGCACAGATACGCAGTATTTT. Its translation is CAITGGGGTDTQYF.

The J gene is TRBJ2-7, the V gene TRBV5-6; D call uncertain. The V end lost 2 bases, the J end lost 6 bases, and 12 bases lay between the germline ends. Germline V gene data show CDR1 as SGHDT and CDR2 as YYEEEE. This CDR3 has 13 residues. Here the CDR3 DNA reads TGTGCCAGCAGCTTTCCTAGTCTGGGCGAGCAGTACTTC. Translation: CASSFPSLGEQYF. The full variable domain, completed using reference TRBV5-6 and TRBJ2-7, is DAGVTQSPTHLIKTRGQQVTLRCSPKSGHDTVSWYQQALGQGPQFIFQYYEEEERQRGNFPDRFSGHQFPNYSSELNVNALLLGDSALYLCASSFPSLGEQYFGPGTRLTVT.